A single sample is the source of the 27 T cell receptor beta chains below, sequenced in a study of shared clonotypes between healthy human individuals. Produced via immunoSEQ multiplex PCR; TCRdb's table is partial and in-frame only. Seen here are approximately 530,000 clones, 90% to 97% observed once, and the top ten hold 0.06%. The sequenced material came from naive CD4+ T cells sorted from blood. Subset noted: CD45RA+ positively selected. These receptors were collected from a woman between 25 and 40 years old in good health.

This sequence joins TRBV5-1 and TRBJ2-2, with D maybe TRBD2 (6 bases). The germline V gene encodes CDR1 SGHRS and CDR2 YFSETQ. The CDR3 extends over 16 amino acids. V was trimmed by 4 bases and J by 0 bases, leaving 13 bases between them. CDR3: CASSQKGTSNTGELFF. CDR3 DNA sequence: TGCGCCAGCAGCCAAAAGGGGACTTCGAACACCGGGGAGCTGTTTTTT.

V is TRBV7-9 and J is TRBJ2-1; 14 bases agree with TRBD2. CDR3 size: 16 residues. Germline V gene data show CDR1 as SEHNR and CDR2 as FQNEAQ (reference sequence). The V segment lost 5 bases and the J segment 4 bases; nucleotides outside the gene matches: 4. In DNA form, the CDR3 reads TGTGCCAGCAGCGGGGGACTAGCGGGAGATTACAATGAGCAGTTCTTC. It translates to CASSGGLAGDYNEQFF.

The J gene is TRBJ1-1, the V gene TRBV29-1; no definite D call. Germline V gene lookup returns CDR1 SQVTM and CDR2 ANQGSEA. The length of the CDR3 is 14 residues. Trimming stripped 3 bases from V and 6 bases from J, with 17 bases between. The CDR3 bases are TGCAGCGTTGAGGAGGGCAGTTTTAACTCTGAAGCTTTCTTT. Translating it yields CSVEEGSFNSEAFF.

V is TRBV6-6 and J is TRBJ2-7, with D hard to call. CDR1 and CDR2 from the germline V gene are MNHNY and SVGAGI (reference sequence). The CDR3 sequence is 15 residues long. Trimming removed 2 bases at V and 0 bases at J, with 11 bases between. The CDR3 sequence is CASSYHAESSYEQYF. The CDR3 bases are TGTGCCAGCAGTTACCACGCGGAGAGCTCCTACGAGCAGTACTTC.

V and J are TRBV18 and TRBJ1-2; weak D call: TRBD1 (5 bases). CDR3 size: 15 residues. Trimming took 2 bases from V and 0 from J, leaving 10 bases between them. Per the germline V gene, CDR1 is KGHSH and CDR2 is LQKENI. For the CDR3, the DNA is TGTGCCAGCTCACCAGCGACAGAGTCTAACTATGGCTACACCTTC. This gives the protein CASSPATESNYGYTF.

The rearrangement joins TRBV28 to TRBJ2-5; D is possibly TRBD1 (5 bases). Germline loops: CDR1 MDHEN, CDR2 SYDVKM. Trimming shortened V by 4 bases and J by 7 bases, and 19 bases separated the two germline ends. This CDR3 is built from 15 residues. CDR3 DNA sequence: TGTGCCAGCAGTTCCCAACTGCAGTCTACAGGGACCCAGTACTTC. Its translation is CASSSQLQSTGTQYF.

The genes are TRBV5-6 and TRBJ1-1; no firm D call. The V end lost 0 bases, the J end lost 5 bases, and 11 bases lay between the germline ends. Germline lookup yields CDR1 SGHDT and CDR2 YYEEEE. This CDR3 is built from 14 residues. CDR3 sequence: CASSLAVQPTEAFF. DNA of the CDR3: TGTGCCAGCAGCTTGGCCGTGCAACCAACTGAAGCTTTCTTT.

The chain couples TRBV7-9 to TRBJ2-5; unclear D gene. CDR1 is SEHNR, CDR2 FQNEAQ, per germline (reference sequence). V was pared by 5 bases and J by 0 bases, with 13 bases between. CDR3 length equals 15 residues. The CDR3 nucleotides are TGTGCCAGCAGCCCCGGCATGTGGGACCAAGAGACCCAGTACTTC. Residues: CASSPGMWDQETQYF.

The chain recombines TRBV6-6 with TRBJ1-1; 9 bases fit TRBD1. Germline V gene sequence: CDR1 MNHNY, CDR2 SVGAGI (reference sequence). V gave up 7 bases and J gave up 3 bases; unmatched junction bases: 6. The length of the CDR3 is 14 residues. The CDR3, as DNA: TGTGCCAGCACCGAGACAGGGGGGCACACTGAAGCTTTCTTT. This sequence encodes CASTETGGHTEAFF.

This chain uses TRBV11-3 with TRBJ2-1; D gene unclear. Germline V CDR1 and CDR2: SGHNT, YENEEA. V was pared by 5 bases and J by 5 bases, with 13 bases between. This CDR3 region has 14 residues. The CDR3 DNA reads TGTGCCAGCAGCCCCGGGCCAGCGAACAATGAGCAGTTCTTC. Translation gives CASSPGPANNEQFF.

The chain couples TRBV28 to TRBJ1-1; D not certain. The CDR3 sequence is 17 residues long. Trimming took 3 bases from V and 0 from J, leaving 17 bases between them. Germline CDR1 is MDHEN and CDR2 is SYDVKM. In nucleotides, the CDR3 is TGTGCCAGCAGTTTCCAAACCCCCCTCGGCATGAACACTGAAGCTTTCTTT. Translation: CASSFQTPLGMNTEAFF.

The chain combines TRBV19 with TRBJ2-5; D is uncertain. Per germline, CDR1 LNHDA and CDR2 SQIVND (reference sequence). The CDR3 totals 13 residues. V shed 3 bases and J shed 2 bases, with 7 bases lying between them. The CDR3 spells CASSMVEQETQYF. CDR3 DNA sequence: TGTGCCAGTAGTATGGTAGAGCAAGAGACCCAGTACTTC.

This clone occurred once. The rearrangement uses TRBV4-1 and TRBJ1-1; D possibly corresponds to TRBD1 (6 bases). V was cut by 6 bases and J by 0 bases, with 20 bases left in between. The CDR3 is made up of 17 amino acids. Germline CDR1 reads MGHRA; CDR2 reads YSYEKL. CDR3 sequence (DNA): TGCGCCAGCAGACAAACTACCGCCGGGACATTGAACACTGAAGCTTTCTTT. This sequence encodes CASRQTTAGTLNTEAFF.

In this sample, this clone turned up once. V and J are TRBV27 and TRBJ2-7; TRBD1 matches at 9 bases. CDR3 length: 15 residues. Germline assignment: CDR1 MNHEY and CDR2 SMNVEV (reference sequence). Trimming removed 4 bases from V and 4 bases from J; junction bases left unmatched: 8. The DNA of the CDR3 is TGTGCCAGCAGTTCGGCCGGGACAGGGAAATACGAGCAGTACTTC. This translates into CASSSAGTGKYEQYF.

The chain is built from TRBV23-1 and TRBJ2-7; 8 nucleotides align to TRBD1. TRBV23-1 is classed as an ORF, of uncertain function. J lost 2 bases, V lost 8 bases, and 14 bases had no gene match. CDR3 length: 16 residues. In DNA, the CDR3 is TGCGCCAGCGAACTGCTTGGACAGGGAAGGCCCTACGAGCAGTACTTC. Its translation: CASELLGQGRPYEQYF.

The J gene is TRBJ2-7, the V gene TRBV15; D perhaps matches TRBD2 (6 bases). V lost 4 bases and J 4 bases, leaving 23 bases between the germline ends. Germline lookup yields CDR1 LNHNV and CDR2 YYDKDF (reference sequence). CDR3 length equals 17 residues. In DNA, the CDR3 is TGTGCCACCAGCAAAGGAATAGGCGGGACGAGTTTGTACGAGCAGTACTTC. It encodes CATSKGIGGTSLYEQYF. The variable domain in full, with the rest retrieved from reference TRBV15 and TRBJ2-7, is DAMVIQNPRYQVTQFGKPVTLSCSQTLNHNVMYWYQQKSSQAPKLLFHYYDKDFNNEADTPDNFQSRRPNTSFCFLDIRSPGLGDTAMYLCATSKGIGGTSLYEQYFGPGTRLTVT.

This chain connects TRBV30 to TRBJ2-1; 8 bases agree with TRBD2. The CDR3 consists of 13 residues. The V gene end was trimmed by 7 bases and the J gene end by 12 bases; junction bases not matched to a gene: 14. Per germline, CDR1 GTSNPN and CDR2 SVGIG (reference sequence). The CDR3 nucleotides are TGTGCCTTGGATATCCAGCGGGAGATGGGGCAGTTCTTC. Protein sequence: CALDIQREMGQFF.

The chain links TRBV19 to TRBJ2-7; 8 nucleotides align to TRBD2. The junction had 2 bases not matched to a gene; V was cut back by 4 bases and J by 0 bases. The CDR3 sequence is 14 residues long. Germline V gene sequence: CDR1 LNHDA, CDR2 SQIVND (reference sequence). The CDR3 spells CASSTTSGSYEQYF. The CDR3 DNA sequence: TGTGCCAGTAGTACCACTAGCGGCTCCTACGAGCAGTACTTC.

This sequence joins TRBV5-1 and TRBJ1-2; D is undetermined. CDR1 and CDR2 from the germline V gene are SGHRS and YFSETQ. Trimming removed 4 bases from V and 8 bases from J, with 15 bases in between. CDR3 length: 13 residues. CDR3 nucleotide sequence: TGCGCCAGCAGCAAAGACCCCACGTGGGGCTACACCTTC. As protein: CASSKDPTWGYTF.

The chain employs TRBV25-1 and TRBJ2-7, with D tentatively TRBD1 or TRBD2 (5 bases each). The germline V and J ends were trimmed by 6 bases and 7 bases, with 22 bases remaining between them. This CDR3 has 15 residues. Per germline, CDR1 MGHDK and CDR2 SYGVNS. The CDR3 loop reads CASSDTRNLGVEQYF. DNA for the CDR3: TGTGCCAGCAGCGACACCAGAAACCTGGGGGTAGAGCAGTACTTC.

This clone was counted once. The chain employs TRBV2 and TRBJ2-5, with a weak D call TRBD2 (5 bases). The J call may be mistaken, given a closer DNA end match to TRBJ2-7. The CDR3 covers 12 residues. Germline V CDR1 and CDR2: SNHLY, FYNNEI. CDR3 nucleotides: TGTGCCAGCAGTTCCGGGGCCTACGAGCAGTACTTC. Translating it yields CASSSGAYEQYF.

This clone was observed once. V usage is TRBV5-1 and J usage is TRBJ2-2; a weak D match, TRBD1 (6 bases). Germline V gives CDR1 SGHRS, CDR2 YFSETQ. The CDR3 has 13 amino acids. Trimming pared 6 bases from V and 4 bases from J, leaving 10 bases between. The DNA of the CDR3 is TGCGCCAGCAATCAGGGGACCACCGGGGAGCTGTTTTTT. It encodes CASNQGTTGELFF.

The chain joins TRBV7-3 to TRBJ2-7; D unresolved. Germline V gene sequence: CDR1 SGHTA, CDR2 FQGTGA. There are 12 residues in the CDR3. V was cut by 5 bases and J by 4 bases, with 9 bases left in between. The CDR3 spells CASSPDRYEQYF. The CDR3 coding sequence is TGTGCCAGCAGCCCAGACCGGTACGAGCAGTACTTC.

The chain employs TRBV18 and TRBJ2-5; D is uncertain. In germline, CDR1 is KGHSH, CDR2 LQKENI. The V end was cut by 1 base, the J end by 3 bases, with 12 bases between. This CDR3 comprises 15 residues. The CDR3 DNA sequence: TGTGCCAGCTCACCACTGCCGTCTCTAGAAGAGACCCAGTACTTC. Translated, it gives CASSPLPSLEETQYF.

DNA for the CDR3: TGTGCCAGCACCGAAGACAGGTACACCTACGAGCAGTACTTC. Translated: CASTEDRYTYEQYF. The gene calls are TRBV2 and TRBJ2-5, with a tentative D call TRBD1 (6 bases). With the DNA end fitting TRBJ2-7 better, the J assignment may be wrong. In germline, CDR1 is SNHLY, CDR2 FYNNEI. CDR3 length equals 14 residues.

The rearrangement uses TRBV4-1 and TRBJ2-5; D not certain. The CDR3 is 14 amino acids. The V and J ends lost 6 bases and 7 bases respectively, with 18 bases between them. Germline assignment: CDR1 MGHRA and CDR2 YSYEKL. CDR3 bases: TGCGCCAGCAGACGCAGTCGGGCGATTGGGACCCAGTACTTC. It is translated as CASRRSRAIGTQYF.

As regards this clone: Different DNA sequences within this sample yield the same CDR3. This rearrangement joins TRBV18 to TRBJ2-7; D may be TRBD2 (5 bases). This CDR3 is 12 amino acids long. From germline, CDR1 is KGHSH and CDR2 LQKENI. V lost 5 bases and J lost 0, with 5 bases in between. CDR3 amino acids: CASSTSSYEQYF. In nucleotides, the CDR3 is TGTGCCAGCTCAACTAGCTCCTACGAGCAGTACTTC.